Only one count was recorded for the clone carrying this T cell receptor (beta chain). The V end was cut by 2 bases, the J end by 4 bases, with 13 bases between. CDR3 length: 15 residues. Germline V lookup: CDR1 MRHNA, CDR2 SNTAGT. The sample is drawn from a study of blood T cell repertoires in COVID-19. The overall study: The origin of the acute and convalescent COVID-19 samples was the United States, Italy and Spain. In each case, the material was cDNA or gDNA derived from T cells, B-cell-depleted T cells, or PBMCs.

In the original analysis: Amplification of reference gene primers was used by the study to estimate nucleated cell counts. Assay used: immunoSEQ multiplex PCR; TCRdb lists only in-frame clones, some missing. Clone size and the V and J calls come from that table; the DNA yielded D and trimming. This table holds some 300,000 clones, approximately 90% found once. The origin of this receptor is a woman aged 30 to 39 who had recovered from COVID-19. Sequences were obtained from peripheral blood. The chain couples TRBV6-4 to TRBJ2-3, with TRBD1 as a possible D gene (5 bases). The CDR3 nucleotides read TGTGCCAGCAGTGACGAAGGCAGGGCGGCAGATACGCAGTATTTT. It encodes CASSDEGRAADTQYF.